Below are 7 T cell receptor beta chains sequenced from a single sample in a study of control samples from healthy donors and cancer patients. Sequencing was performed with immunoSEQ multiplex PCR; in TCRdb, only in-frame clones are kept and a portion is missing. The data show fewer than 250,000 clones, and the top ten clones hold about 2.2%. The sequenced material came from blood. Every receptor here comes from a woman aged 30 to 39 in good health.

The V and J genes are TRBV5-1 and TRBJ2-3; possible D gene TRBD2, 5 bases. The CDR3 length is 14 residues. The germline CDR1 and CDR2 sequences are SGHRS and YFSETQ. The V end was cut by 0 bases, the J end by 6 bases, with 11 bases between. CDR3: CASSLGGLADTQYF. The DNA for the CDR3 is TGCGCCAGCAGCTTGGGAGGACTGGCCGATACGCAGTATTTT.

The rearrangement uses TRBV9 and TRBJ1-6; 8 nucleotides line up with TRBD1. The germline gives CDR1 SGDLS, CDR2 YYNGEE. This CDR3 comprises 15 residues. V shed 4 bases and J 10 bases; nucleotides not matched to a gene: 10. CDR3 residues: CASSPRSQGASPLHF. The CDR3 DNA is TGTGCCAGCAGCCCCCGCTCCCAGGGGGCGTCACCCCTCCACTTT.

This chain's CDR3 is CASSWAWNSSTDTQYF. For the CDR3, the DNA is TGTGCCAGCAGTTGGGCGTGGAACAGCTCCACAGATACGCAGTATTTT. The V gene is TRBV28, the J gene TRBJ2-3; the D is unclear. This CDR3 has 16 amino acids. V was cut by 4 bases and J by 2 bases, with 16 bases left in between. Germline values: CDR1 MDHEN, CDR2 SYDVKM.

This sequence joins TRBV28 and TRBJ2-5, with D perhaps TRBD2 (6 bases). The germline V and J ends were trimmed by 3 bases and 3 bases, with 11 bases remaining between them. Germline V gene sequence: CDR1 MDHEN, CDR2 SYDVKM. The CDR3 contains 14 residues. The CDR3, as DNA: TGTGCCAGCAGTTTCCTTTCGGGGGAAGAGACCCAGTACTTC. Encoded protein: CASSFLSGEETQYF.

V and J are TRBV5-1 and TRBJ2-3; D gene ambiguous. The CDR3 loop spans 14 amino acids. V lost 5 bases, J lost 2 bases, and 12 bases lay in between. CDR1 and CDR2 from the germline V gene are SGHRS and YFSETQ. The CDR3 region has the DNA TGCGCCAGCAGTCTTGGACGGACCACAGATACGCAGTATTTT. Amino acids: CASSLGRTTDTQYF.

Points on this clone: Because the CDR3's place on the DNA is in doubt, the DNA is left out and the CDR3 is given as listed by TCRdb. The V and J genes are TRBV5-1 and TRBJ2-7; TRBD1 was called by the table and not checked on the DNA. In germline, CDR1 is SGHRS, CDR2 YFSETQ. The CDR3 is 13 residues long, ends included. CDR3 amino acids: CASSLVFGQGAYF.

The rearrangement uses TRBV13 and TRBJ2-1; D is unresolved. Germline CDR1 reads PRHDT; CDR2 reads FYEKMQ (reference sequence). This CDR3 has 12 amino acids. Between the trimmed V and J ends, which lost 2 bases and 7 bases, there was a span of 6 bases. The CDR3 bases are TGTGCCAGCAGCTTATTTAAAAATGAGCAGTTCTTC. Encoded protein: CASSLFKNEQFF. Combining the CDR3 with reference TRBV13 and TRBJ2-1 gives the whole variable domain AAGVIQSPRHLIKEKRETATLKCYPIPRHDTVYWYQQGPGQDPQFLISFYEKMQSDKGSIPDRFSAQQFSDYHSELNMSSLELGDSALYFCASSLFKNEQFFGPGTRLTVL.